Listed here is a single T cell receptor (beta chain). Its antigen is currently unknown. The data were obtained in a study of cytomegalovirus exposure and HLA in healthy donors. Notes on the study in general: According to a later analysis, TCR clusters from the first cohort tended to co-occur in the 100 to 150 validation repertoires. The study found most TCR sequences rare, yet found some public TCRs in many donors.

V trimming: 6 bases; J trimming: 3 bases; junction bases outside the gene matches: 5. The CDR3 contains 14 residues. Germline V gene data show CDR1 as MNHEY and CDR2 as SMNVEV (reference sequence). Profiling relied on immunoSEQ multiplex PCR, and the TCRdb table lists in-frame clones only, not all of them. The table lists 100,000 to 150,000 clones, 85% to 95% of them singletons. This clonotype was sampled from a woman aged 18-29 years in good health and CMV-seronegative. The chain couples TRBV27 to TRBJ1-5; 7 bases map to TRBD1. Sequenced: PBMCs. CDR3 coding DNA: TGTGCCAGCAGCAAACAGGGGCTCAATCAGCCCCAGCATTTT. Its protein product is CASSKQGLNQPQHF.